These 4 T cell receptor beta chains originate from one sample sequenced in a study of technical replicates of blood from a handful of donors. This table comes from immunoSEQ multiplex PCR, and its TCRdb copy is limited to in-frame clones, with some not included. The data show over 85,000 clones, with about 96% seen just once and approximately 0.33% held by the top ten. Sequencing used T cells isolated from PBMCs. The source of these receptors is a human donor in good health.

This clone was observed once. The V call is TRBV9, the J call TRBJ2-7, with a tentative D call TRBD2 (5 bases). The CDR3 runs 15 residues. Deletions cut 4 bases from V and 2 bases from J, with 16 bases between. Germline assignment: CDR1 SGDLS and CDR2 YYNGEE. CDR3 amino acids: CASSPRRETPYEQYF. The DNA of the CDR3 is TGTGCCAGCAGCCCCCGAAGGGAGACGCCCTACGAGCAGTACTTC.

J is TRBJ1-2 and V is TRBV14; D is perhaps TRBD1 (5 bases). V shed 1 base and J shed 5 bases, with 14 bases lying between them. The germline CDR1 and CDR2 sequences are SGHDN and FVKESK. CDR3 size: 15 residues. The CDR3 protein is CASSQVTGEVYGYTF. In nucleotides, the CDR3 is TGTGCCAGCAGCCAAGTTACGGGGGAGGTGTATGGCTACACCTTC.

The rearrangement links TRBV5-1 to TRBJ2-5, with TRBD2 matching 13 bases. Germline CDR1 SGHRS, CDR2 YFSETQ. J gave up 3 bases and V 3 bases, and 5 bases lay outside the gene matches. The CDR3 totals 16 residues. DNA of the CDR3: TGCGCCAGCAGCTGGCGACTAGCGGGAGGAGAAGAGACCCAGTACTTC. This sequence encodes CASSWRLAGGEETQYF.

The V call is TRBV7-9, the J call TRBJ1-1, with D hard to call. The germline V gene has CDR1 SEHNR and CDR2 FQNEAQ (reference sequence). The V gene lost 4 bases and the J gene lost 0 bases, with 9 bases spanning the gap. The CDR3 consists of 14 residues. The CDR3 protein is CASSSPYLNTEAFF. The CDR3 DNA reads as TGTGCCAGCAGCTCACCCTATTTGAACACTGAAGCTTTCTTT.